This T cell receptor (beta chain) was profiled in a study of radiotherapy plus CTLA-4 blockade in lung cancer (dated by TCRdb to about 2018). Background for the entire study: Among the enrolled patients, under 20% had an objective response, and 31% reached disease control. What the work shows at the level of the full study, not this receptor alone: The strongest predictors of response, as reported, were early dynamic changes in blood T cell clones along with a rise in serum interferon-beta after radiation. TCR clones derived from tumors expanded in peripheral blood after treatment with radiotherapy and ipilimumab.

The study evaluated CTLA-4 blockade (ipilimumab) given together with focal radiation therapy in patients who had chemo-refractory metastatic non-small-cell lung cancer. Libraries were built with the immunoSEQ multiplex PCR assay. Entries here come from immuneACCESS through TCRdb and include only in-frame sequences with V and J called. Some clones fail to appear in such tables; in the studies checked, an unresolved V gene covers under half of the shortfall, and the cause of the remainder is unknown. In this sample the table shows around 45,000 clones, 88% of which occur a single time. The ten largest clones represent 7.8% of the sample. V and J lose 5 bases and 3 bases, and a span of 14 bases separates them. Reading from cysteine to phenylalanine, the CDR3 counts 15 amino acids. Of the read, only the CDR3 DNA is kept; its 45 bases are in frame from base 1. For CDR1 and CDR2, the germline V gene (reference sequence) lists MNHEY and SMNVEV.

As for this clone: Its antigen is unknown. No quality values exist for individual bases; no much larger clone is one base distant.

The sequenced sample was peripheral blood, obtained from a patient treated with radiotherapy plus ipilimumab. This TCR derives from a human donor with non-small cell lung cancer whose response to radiotherapy plus ipilimumab could not be evaluated. The chain links TRBV27 with TRBJ2-1; the best D guess is TRBD2, with 5 bases matching. The CDR3 loop reads CASSDAGLSYNEQFF. The DNA reads as follows: TGTGCCAGCAGTGACGCTGGACTTAGCTACAATGAGCAGTTCTTC.